The rows below give T cell receptor beta chains drawn from one sample of a study of regulatory T cells in long-lasting Graves disease. MiXCR, run by TCRdb on the multiplex PCR reads, gives a single entry per CDR3 protein. The data show around 500,000 distinct CDR3 sequences, 13% seen once. These data were also filed under a second study, of T cells in Graves' hyperthyroidism and ophthalmopathy.

The sample here was peripheral blood mononuclear cells (PBMCs), taken at new diagnosis, from a patient treated with antithyroid drugs. The source of these receptors is a man aged 25-40 years with Graves disease. CDR3s include the opening cysteine and the closing phenylalanine or tryptophan. Each record gives: D gene, clone size, V gene, J gene, CDR3 protein, CDR3 DNA. A D gene is named only where the DNA matches it firmly. Not all rows give a size; the values are once, few, many and, for expanded clones, a class.

>TRBD2|-|TRBV10-3|TRBJ2-7
CATLSAGVGYEQYF
TGTGCCACTCTATCAGCGGGAGTGGGCTACGAGCAGTACTTC
>-|-|TRBV7-7|TRBJ1-3
CASSTTASSGNTIYF
TGTGCCAGCAGCACTACCGCGAGCTCTGGAAACACCATATATTTT
>TRBD1|-|TRBV19|TRBJ2-5
CASRSPGTGETQYF
TGTGCCAGTAGATCCCCCGGGACAGGAGAGACCCAGTACTTC
>TRBD2|-|TRBV28|TRBJ2-1
CASRSHGLAGFEQFF
TGTGCCAGCAGATCCCACGGACTAGCGGGATTCGAGCAGTTCTTC
>-|many|TRBV29-1|TRBJ2-7
CSVADSYEQYF
TGCAGCGTTGCTGATTCCTACGAGCAGTACTTC
>TRBD2|many|TRBV20-1|TRBJ2-7
CSARGWGLARTYEQYF
TGCAGTGCTAGAGGGTGGGGACTAGCGAGAACCTACGAGCAGTACTTC
>TRBD1|many|TRBV6-9|TRBJ2-1
CASSYSGQGAYNEQFF
TGTGCCAGCAGTTACTCCGGACAGGGGGCCTACAATGAGCAGTTCTTC
>-|many|TRBV2|TRBJ2-3
CASSEVMSVYF
TGTGCCAGCAGTGAAGTGATGTCAGTATATTTT
>-|many|TRBV5-1|TRBJ2-3
CASEIEGTDTQYF
TGCGCCAGCGAGATAGAGGGCACAGATACGCAGTATTTT
>-|many|TRBV12-3/TRBV12-4|TRBJ2-1
CASSLGGMAYNEQFF
TGTGCCAGCAGTTTGGGCGGGATGGCCTACAATGAGCAGTTCTTC
>TRBD2|many|TRBV7-2|TRBJ2-1
CASSLARGSTNEQFF
TGTGCCAGCAGCTTAGCGCGGGGGAGCACCAATGAGCAGTTCTTC
>-|-|TRBV24-1|TRBJ1-4
CATSDTAAGLNEKLFF
TGTGCCACCAGTGATACGGCGGCCGGGCTTAATGAAAAACTGTTTTTT
>-|-|TRBV29-1|TRBJ1-5
CSVAVMDPSGAQHF
TGCAGCGTGGCAGTTATGGATCCGTCTGGGGCCCAGCATTTT
>-|-|TRBV19|TRBJ2-2
CASTNPGFLDTGELFF
TGTGCCAGTACCAACCCAGGGTTTCTGGACACCGGGGAGCTGTTTTTT
>-|many|TRBV7-2|TRBJ1-2
CASSLEPDYTF
TGTGCCAGCAGCTTAGAGCCGGACTACACCTTC
>-|few|TRBV2|TRBJ2-2
CASREGQPANTGELFF
TGTGCCAGCAGGGAGGGACAGCCCGCGAACACCGGGGAGCTGTTTTTT
>-|many|TRBV24-1|TRBJ2-5
CATSDSDEGETQYF
TGTGCCACCAGTGATTCCGATGAGGGGGAGACCCAGTACTTC
>-|many|TRBV7-7|TRBJ2-2
CASSRGPGATATGELFF
TGTGCCAGCAGCAGGGGACCGGGGGCGACGGCCACCGGGGAGCTGTTTTTT
>TRBD2|many|TRBV7-3|TRBJ2-3
CASSPQVASGADTQYF
TGTGCCAGCAGCCCCCAAGTGGCTAGCGGCGCAGATACGCAGTATTTT
>-|few|TRBV20-1|TRBJ1-2
CSALHSPYGYTF
TGCAGTGCCCTACATAGCCCCTATGGCTACACCTTC
>-|-|TRBV4-1|TRBJ1-1
CASSSQVPAAGDPNTEAFF
TGCGCCAGCAGCAGCCAAGTTCCGGCGGCCGGGGACCCGAACACTGAAGCTTTCTTT
>-|few|TRBV3-1|TRBJ1-4
CASSQHWGRLFF
TGTGCCAGCAGCCAACATTGGGGCCGGCTGTTTTTT
>TRBD1|-|TRBV6-2/TRBV6-3|TRBJ2-1
CATGTGVHEQFF
TGTGCCACCGGGACAGGGGTCCATGAGCAGTTCTTC
>TRBD2|few|TRBV2|TRBJ2-2
CASSDASGRNTGELFF
TGTGCCAGCAGTGACGCTAGCGGGAGGAACACCGGGGAGCTGTTTTTC
>-|many|TRBV20-1|TRBJ2-1
CSASAYRDSYNEQFF
TGCAGTGCTAGCGCCTACCGGGACTCCTACAATGAGCAGTTCTTC
>-|few|TRBV4-1|TRBJ2-3
CASSQLWATSTDTQYF
TGCGCCAGCAGCCAATTGTGGGCAACTAGCACAGATACGCAGTATTTT
>-|many|TRBV20-1|TRBJ1-2
CSASSQLNYGYTF
TGCAGTGCTAGCAGCCAGCTAAACTATGGCTACACCTTC
>-|many|TRBV12-3/TRBV12-4|TRBJ2-1
CASRAGLPRTYNEQFF
TGTGCCAGCAGAGCAGGACTACCCCGAACCTACAATGAGCAGTTCTTC